A single sample gave rise to the 23 T cell receptor beta chains below, sequenced in a study of shared clonotypes between healthy human individuals. Sequenced by immunoSEQ multiplex PCR; TCRdb stores in-frame clones only, minus some. The sample yields about 1.4 million clones, around 95% seen once. Sequencing was done on a sample of naive CD4+ T cells sorted from blood. The subset: CD45RA+ positively selected. These receptors were obtained from a man aged 30 to 45 in good health.

The rearrangement uses TRBV19 and TRBJ1-4; D is unresolved. The V end lost 3 bases, the J end lost 5 bases, and 7 bases lay between the germline ends. This CDR3 has 13 residues. Germline CDR1 is LNHDA and CDR2 is SQIVND (reference sequence). Here the CDR3 DNA reads TGTGCCAGTAGTATTTGGAAGAATGAAAAACTGTTTTTT. Translating it yields CASSIWKNEKLFF.

A note on this clone: This CDR3 is also generated by other DNA sequences in the sample. This chain joins TRBV28 and TRBJ1-1; D remains ambiguous. Trimming left V 2 bases short and J 1 base short, with 8 bases between. This CDR3 comprises 14 residues. Germline V gives CDR1 MDHEN, CDR2 SYDVKM. Written as DNA, the CDR3 is TGTGCCAGCAGTTTACTCGGTCCGAACACTGAAGCTTTCTTT. As protein: CASSLLGPNTEAFF.

The chain links TRBV11-2 to TRBJ2-7, with TRBD1 matching 12 bases. The J segment lost 4 bases and the V segment lost 0 bases, leaving 10 bases of the junction unmatched. CDR1 is SGHAT and CDR2 is FQNNGV in the germline V gene. The CDR3 totals 18 residues. The CDR3 DNA reads TGTGCCAGCAGCTTAGATGCCTTCCGGGACAGGGGGCGGTACGAGCAGTACTTC. This codes for CASSLDAFRDRGRYEQYF.

This chain uses TRBV5-1 with TRBJ2-3, with 8 nucleotides matching TRBD1. Germline CDR1 and CDR2: SGHRS and YFSETQ. This CDR3 region has 15 residues. Trimming at V came to 2 bases and at J to 1 base, leaving 3 bases not matched to a gene. Here the CDR3 reads CASSFSTGGTDTQYF. CDR3 sequence (DNA): TGCGCCAGCAGCTTTTCGACAGGGGGCACAGATACGCAGTATTTT.

The rearrangement links TRBV6-5 to TRBJ1-1; D gene uncertain. Per germline, CDR1 MNHEY and CDR2 SVGAGI. The CDR3 sequence is 13 residues long. V gave up 2 bases and J gave up 2 bases, with 6 bases separating them. Written as DNA, the CDR3 is TGTGCCAGCAGTTACGTAATAAACACTGAAGCTTTCTTT. Translating it yields CASSYVINTEAFF.

J is TRBJ1-2 and V is TRBV7-9, with D possibly TRBD1 on 6 matching bases. The germline CDR1 and CDR2 sequences are SEHNR and FQNEAQ (reference sequence). The CDR3 sequence is 15 residues long. Trimming shortened V by 1 base and J by 1 base, and 10 bases separated the two germline ends. The DNA for the CDR3 is TGTGCCAGCAGCTTAGGGTCAGGGGATAACTATGGCTACACCTTC. Translated: CASSLGSGDNYGYTF.

The rearrangement joins TRBV27 to TRBJ2-7, with TRBD2 identical over 7 bases. The CDR3 is 16 residues long. Trimming cost V 6 bases and J 2 bases; bases outside gene matches: 13. The germline CDR1 and CDR2 sequences are MNHEY and SMNVEV (reference sequence). The CDR3 nucleotides are TGTGCCAGCAGCCCTACCTTAGCGGGCCCAACCTACGAGCAGTACTTC. Protein product: CASSPTLAGPTYEQYF.

The chain carries TRBV5-6 and TRBJ2-2; D not certain. V gave up 7 bases and J gave up 5 bases, with 12 bases separating them. Germline CDR1 reads SGHDT; CDR2 reads YYEEEE. The CDR3 has 13 residues. The CDR3 loop is CASGYWGTGELFF. CDR3 coding DNA: TGTGCCAGCGGCTATTGGGGTACCGGGGAGCTGTTTTTT.

The V call is TRBV5-1, the J call TRBJ2-2, with no clear D. Per the germline V gene, CDR1 is SGHRS and CDR2 is YFSETQ. With 4 bases removed from V and 3 bases from J, the gap between germline ends came to 7 bases. CDR3 length equals 13 residues. The chain's CDR3 is CASSPADTGELFF. The CDR3 DNA is TGCGCCAGCAGCCCCGCGGACACCGGGGAGCTGTTTTTT.

Worth noting for this clone: An end of the junction does not agree with germline; a read error may underlie this. CDR3 sequence (DNA): TGTGTCAGCAGAAACGGGACACTTAACACTGAAGCTTTCTTT. Translated: CVSRNGTLNTEAFF. The V call is TRBV7-2, the J call TRBJ1-1; possible D gene TRBD1, 6 bases. This CDR3 has 14 residues. Per germline, CDR1 SGHTA and CDR2 FQGNSA.

V is TRBV7-3 and J is TRBJ2-3; 13 nucleotides agree with TRBD2. Trimming took 4 bases from V and 8 from J; bases not matched to a gene: 9. CDR1 is SGHTA and CDR2 is FQGTGA in the germline V gene. The CDR3 is 16 amino acids. The CDR3 sequence: CASSSGLAGAGGTQYF. The CDR3 DNA reads TGTGCCAGCAGCTCCGGACTAGCGGGAGCAGGGGGTACGCAGTATTTT.

The V call is TRBV28, the J call TRBJ2-5; 7 bases are a match to TRBD2. Germline V gene data show CDR1 as MDHEN and CDR2 as SYDVKM. There are 14 residues in the CDR3. The V gene end was trimmed by 7 bases and the J gene end by 4 bases; junction bases not matched to a gene: 9. CDR3: CASIGGGARETQYF. As DNA, the CDR3 is TGTGCCAGCATCGGGGGAGGGGCCAGAGAGACCCAGTACTTC. The full variable domain, rest sourced from reference TRBV28 and TRBJ2-5, is DVKVTQSSRYLVKRTGEKVFLECVQDMDHENMFWYRQDPGLGLRLIYFSYDVKMKEKGDIPEGYSVSREKKERFSLILESASTNQTSMYLCASIGGGARETQYFGPGTRLLVL.

This clone was observed a single time. V gene TRBV5-6 combines with J gene TRBJ2-3, with unresolved D. The germline CDR1 and CDR2 sequences are SGHDT and YYEEEE. There are 16 residues in the CDR3. Trimming removed 1 base at V and 0 bases at J, with 12 bases between. The CDR3 sequence: CASSLFRRRSTDTQYF. CDR3 sequence (DNA): TGTGCCAGCAGCTTGTTCCGACGGAGAAGCACAGATACGCAGTATTTT.

The chain carries TRBV27 and TRBJ2-1; TRBD2 agrees at 14 bases. The CDR3 consists of 19 residues. The V and J ends lost 7 bases and 2 bases, in that order; junction bases with no gene match: 13. Looked up from germline, CDR1 is MNHEY and CDR2 is SMNVEV (reference sequence). CDR3 in DNA: TGTGCCAGCACTGATGGGGGACTAGCGGGAGTGAAGGCCTACAATGAGCAGTTCTTC. This codes for CASTDGGLAGVKAYNEQFF.

The rearrangement joins TRBV28 to TRBJ1-5; D gene ambiguous. Germline-derived CDR1 and CDR2 are MDHEN and SYDVKM. V was clipped by 6 bases and J by 6 bases, with 24 bases between them. CDR3 size: 17 residues. CDR3 loop: CASSPTRSQPGSQPQHF. The CDR3 DNA reads TGTGCCAGCAGCCCTACCAGGTCCCAACCGGGTAGTCAGCCCCAGCATTTT. Full variable domain (missing parts from reference TRBV28 and TRBJ1-5): DVKVTQSSRYLVKRTGEKVFLECVQDMDHENMFWYRQDPGLGLRLIYFSYDVKMKEKGDIPEGYSVSREKKERFSLILESASTNQTSMYLCASSPTRSQPGSQPQHFGDGTRLSIL.

This clone occurred once. J is TRBJ2-3 and V is TRBV11-1; no firm D call. CDR1 and CDR2 from the germline V gene are SGHAT and FQDESV (reference sequence). Trimming took off 1 base at V and 1 base at J, with 12 bases between the two ends. The CDR3 has 16 residues. The CDR3 is CASSLGAGPRTDTQYF. The CDR3 DNA follows: TGTGCCAGCAGCTTAGGGGCTGGCCCTCGCACAGATACGCAGTATTTT.

Of note for this clone: Distinct nucleotide sequences in the sample also encode this CDR3. The chain links TRBV5-1 to TRBJ2-5, with D unresolved. V lost 0 bases and J 1 base, leaving 4 bases between the germline ends. Germline V gene lookup returns CDR1 SGHRS and CDR2 YFSETQ. This CDR3 has 13 residues. Written as DNA, the CDR3 is TGCGCCAGCAGCTTGGTGGCCCAAGAGACCCAGTACTTC. Protein: CASSLVAQETQYF.

This chain connects TRBV19 to TRBJ2-1; 8 bases agree with TRBD2. After removal of 5 bases from V and 9 bases from J, the junction contained 6 bases not matched to a gene. There are 13 residues in the CDR3. The germline V gene has CDR1 LNHDA and CDR2 SQIVND (reference sequence). The CDR3 nucleotides are TGTGCCAGTAGTGGCGGGAGGATTAGTGAGCAGTTCTTC. Translation: CASSGGRISEQFF.

This chain connects TRBV18 to TRBJ2-1; unclear D gene. This CDR3 is built from 14 residues. Germline CDR1 and CDR2: KGHSH and LQKENI. The germline V and J ends were trimmed by 6 bases and 4 bases, with 13 bases remaining between them. In DNA form, the CDR3 reads TGTGCCAGCTCGCCTTCTGAAGGATACAATGAGCAGTTCTTC. This translates into CASSPSEGYNEQFF.

The V call is TRBV5-1, the J call TRBJ1-4; weak D call: TRBD1 (5 bases). CDR1 is SGHRS and CDR2 is YFSETQ in the germline V gene. Trimming removed 3 bases from V and 3 bases from J, with 12 bases in between. This CDR3 has 15 residues. The CDR3 region has the DNA TGCGCCAGCAGCTCCCGGGGCCCTTCTAATGAAAAACTGTTTTTT. Translated, it gives CASSSRGPSNEKLFF. The full variable domain, with the rest looked up from reference TRBV5-1 and TRBJ1-4, is KAGVTQTPRYLIKTRGQQVTLSCSPISGHRSVSWYQQTPGQGLQFLFEYFSETQRNKGNFPGRFSGRQFSNSRSEMNVSTLELGDSALYLCASSSRGPSNEKLFFGSGTQLSVL.

J is TRBJ2-1 and V is TRBV6-5; D may be TRBD2 (6 bases). Trimming shortened V by 0 bases and J by 10 bases, and 10 bases separated the two germline ends. Germline V gene data show CDR1 as MNHEY and CDR2 as SVGAGI. The length of the CDR3 is 13 residues. The CDR3 loop reads CASSYSRLAEQFF. The CDR3 DNA sequence: TGTGCCAGCAGTTACTCGAGGCTAGCGGAGCAGTTCTTC.

The V and J genes are TRBV6-1 and TRBJ2-1; D gene uncertain. CDR1 is MNHNS and CDR2 is SASEGT in the germline V gene. Between the trimmed V and J ends, which lost 5 bases and 6 bases, there was a span of 5 bases. The CDR3 has 11 amino acids. The CDR3 spells CASSLPNEQFF. Here the CDR3 DNA reads TGTGCCAGCAGTCTCCCCAATGAGCAGTTCTTC.

The chain is built from TRBV7-9 and TRBJ2-2; D may be TRBD1 (5 bases). The CDR3 is made up of 14 amino acids. The ends were cut back, 3 bases at V and 8 bases at J, with 13 bases in the middle. Germline loops: CDR1 SEHNR, CDR2 FQNEAQ (reference sequence). The CDR3 reads CASSLGPFSGELFF. The CDR3 coding sequence is TGTGCCAGCAGCTTGGGGCCCTTCTCGGGGGAGCTGTTTTTT.